The rows below give T cell receptor beta chains drawn from one sample of a study of CD8 T cells in Susac syndrome. TCRdb used MiXCR to reprocess the immunoSEQ multiplex PCR reads, holding one entry per CDR3 protein. Of about 280,000 distinct CDR3 sequences in the sample, about 85% were seen once. The specimen was CD8+ T cells from PBMCs. The receptors derive from a human donor with multiple sclerosis. Each CDR3 is given with its conserved first and last residue. A D gene is named only where the DNA matches it firmly. Clone size, where shown, is once, few, many, or a class for clones that have expanded.

>-|13|TRBV3-1|TRBJ1-2|-
TGTGCCAGCAGCCAGGGATCGGTCTATGGCTACACCTTC
CASSQGSVYGYTF
>-|15|TRBV28|TRBJ2-7|-
TGTGCCAGCAGTTTAAGGCTAGCGTACTCCTACGAGCAGTACTTC
CASSLRLAYSYEQYF
>once|14|TRBV11-2|TRBJ1-2|TRBD1
TGTGCCAGCAGCTTCGGACAGGTCCCCTATGGCTACACCTTC
CASSFGQVPYGYTF
>-|15|TRBV7-9|TRBJ2-2|-
TGTGCCAGCAGCTTAGGGGACACCAACACCGGGGAGCTGTTTTTT
CASSLGDTNTGELFF
>-|19|TRBV20-1|TRBJ2-7|-
TGCAGTGCTAGCCCTGATATTGGTAGCCTAAATCCTTTTTCCTACGAGCAGTACTTC
CSASPDIGSLNPFSYEQYF
>-|12|TRBV6-1|TRBJ2-3|-
TGTGCCAGCACCCGGCTTTATGGTACGCAGTATTTT
CASTRLYGTQYF
>-|13|TRBV5-6|TRBJ2-7|-
TGTGCCAGCGTCGACAGAGACTCCTACGAGCAGTACTTC
CASVDRDSYEQYF
>-|14|TRBV12-5|TRBJ2-1|-
TGTGCTAGTGTTCACGGCAACTCCTACAATGAGCAGTTCTTC
CASVHGNSYNEQFF
>-|14|TRBV7-9|TRBJ2-5|TRBD2
TGTGCCAGCAGACGAGCGGGAGTACGAGAGACCCAGTACTTC
CASRRAGVRETQYF
>-|16|TRBV18|TRBJ2-7|TRBD1
TGTGCCAGCTCACCACGAGCGGACAGGGGATCCTACGAGCAGTACTTC
CASSPRADRGSYEQYF
>few|16|TRBV5-5|TRBJ2-7|TRBD2
TGTGCCAGCAGCGGGCTGCTAGCGGCTAGCTCCTACGAGCAGTACTTC
CASSGLLAASSYEQYF
>-|14|TRBV20-1|TRBJ1-3|TRBD1
TGCAGTGCTAGAGGACAGGGTTATGGAAACACCATATATTTT
CSARGQGYGNTIYF
>-|12|TRBV9|TRBJ1-1|-
TGTGCCAGCAGCCCCCCCGGGCCTGAAGCTTTCTTT
CASSPPGPEAFF
>-|14|TRBV28|TRBJ2-7|TRBD2
TGTGCCAGCAGTTTAGCGGGAGGGCCGGTCGAGCAGTACTTC
CASSLAGGPVEQYF
>-|14|TRBV5-1|TRBJ2-7|-
TGCGCCAGCAGCTTGGTTGAGTCCACCTACGAGCAGTACTTC
CASSLVESTYEQYF
>-|15|TRBV11-2|TRBJ2-3|TRBD2
TGTGCCAGCAGCACAGCGGGAGGGTTAACAGATACGCAGTATTTT
CASSTAGGLTDTQYF
>-|19|TRBV9|TRBJ2-1|-
TGTGCCAGCAGCGACCGGGACAGGCTGTCTAGCGGGGCCTACAATGAGCAGTTCTTC
CASSDRDRLSSGAYNEQFF
>-|18|TRBV6-5|TRBJ2-1|-
TGTGCCAGCAGTTTTCGATACCCCACGCGAAGGGAAAGGAGTGAGCAGTTCTTC
CASSFRYPTRRERSEQFF
>-|14|TRBV5-1|TRBJ2-1|-
TGCGCCAGCAGCCCGGCAAGTACGGGCAATGAGCAGTTCTTC
CASSPASTGNEQFF
>-|16|TRBV7-8|TRBJ2-7|TRBD2
TGTGCCAGCAGCTCCCACCCTAGCGGCGGCTCCTACGAGCAGTACTTC
CASSSHPSGGSYEQYF
>-|14|TRBV29-1|TRBJ2-1|-
TGCAGCGTTCTCCGGGACCCAGGCGTCGGTGAGCAGTTCTTC
CSVLRDPGVGEQFF
>-|17|TRBV7-8|TRBJ2-7|-
TGTGCCAGCAGCCCCCGAAGTACTACCAAAAACCCCTACGAGCAGTACTTC
CASSPRSTTKNPYEQYF
>-|13|TRBV30|TRBJ2-5|-
TGTGCCTGGGGAACAGAAAACCAAGAGACCCAGTACTTC
CAWGTENQETQYF
>few|10|TRBV28|TRBJ2-7|-
TGTGCCAGCAGTCGCTACGAGCAGTACTTC
CASSRYEQYF
>-|13|TRBV11-2|TRBJ1-2|TRBD1
TGTGCCAGCAGCTTGGGACAGCCCTTAGGCTACACCTTC
CASSLGQPLGYTF
>-|14|TRBV29-1|TRBJ2-1|-
TGCAGCGGGGGAAGGACCGGGACCTACAATGAGCAGTTCTTC
CSGGRTGTYNEQFF
>once|15|TRBV27|TRBJ2-1|-
TGTGCCAGCAGTTTCGGAGCGGCCTCCTACAATGAGCAGTTCTTC
CASSFGAASYNEQFF
>-|13|TRBV27|TRBJ1-2|-
TGTGCCAGCAGTTTAAACAGGGCCTATGGCTACACCTTC
CASSLNRAYGYTF